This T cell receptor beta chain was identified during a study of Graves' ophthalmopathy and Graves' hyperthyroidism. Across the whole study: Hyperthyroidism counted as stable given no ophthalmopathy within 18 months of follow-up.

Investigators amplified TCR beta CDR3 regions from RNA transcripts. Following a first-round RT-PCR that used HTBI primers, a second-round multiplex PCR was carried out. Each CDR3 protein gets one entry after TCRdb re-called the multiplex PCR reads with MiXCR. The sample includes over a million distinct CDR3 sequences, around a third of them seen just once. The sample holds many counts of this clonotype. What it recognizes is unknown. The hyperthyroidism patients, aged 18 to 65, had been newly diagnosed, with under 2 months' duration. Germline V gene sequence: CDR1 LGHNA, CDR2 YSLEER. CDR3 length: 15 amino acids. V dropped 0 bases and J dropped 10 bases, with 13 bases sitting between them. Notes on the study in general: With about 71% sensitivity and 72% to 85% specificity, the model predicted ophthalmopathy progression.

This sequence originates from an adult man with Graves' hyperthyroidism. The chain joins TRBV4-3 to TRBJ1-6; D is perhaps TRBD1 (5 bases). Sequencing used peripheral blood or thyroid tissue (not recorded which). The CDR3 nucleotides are TGCGCCAGCAGCCAAGATCGCCCAGGGAGCTCACCCCTCCACTTT. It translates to CASSQDRPGSSPLHF.